Shown below are 23 T cell receptor beta chains from a single sample sequenced in a study of radiation and T cells in renal cell carcinoma. Clones were sequenced by immunoSEQ multiplex PCR, and TCRdb holds only the in-frame ones, with some missing. This sample has about 9,300 clones, with 63% found just once. Treatment specified: 15 Gy SBRT to primary tumor, nephrectomy 4 weeks later. Sequencing was performed on tumor tissue, taken from a patient whose treatment included radiotherapy and nephrectomy. All receptors derive from a woman between 45 and 65 years old with renal cell carcinoma.

This clone was seen only a few times. The chain uses TRBV27 and TRBJ1-6; unclear D gene. CDR1 and CDR2 from the germline V gene are MNHEY and SMNVEV (reference sequence). V dropped 0 bases and J dropped 7 bases, with 7 bases sitting between them. The CDR3 sequence is 14 residues long. The CDR3 sequence is CASSLSGGNSPLHF. The CDR3 nucleotides are TGTGCCAGCAGTTTATCTGGCGGGAATTCACCCCTCCACTTT.

The chain uses TRBV5-4 and TRBJ2-3; D is unresolved. The CDR3 covers 14 residues. Germline V gene sequence: CDR1 SGHNT, CDR2 YYREEE (reference sequence). Trimming shortened V by 0 bases and J by 4 bases, and 9 bases separated the two germline ends. CDR3 sequence reads: CASSLEVAPDTQYF. CDR3 sequence (DNA): TGTGCCAGCAGCTTGGAGGTAGCCCCAGATACGCAGTATTTT.

This chain links TRBV6-4 with TRBJ2-3; TRBD2 might be the D (6 bases). CDR1 is MRHNA, CDR2 SNTAGT, per germline. Trimming removed 4 bases at V and 5 bases at J, with 7 bases between. This CDR3 has 12 amino acids. Here the CDR3 reads CASSAGEDTQYF. The CDR3 DNA reads TGTGCCAGCAGTGCGGGGGAAGATACGCAGTATTTT.

The chain employs TRBV28 and TRBJ2-3; D gene uncertain. Germline V CDR1 and CDR2: MDHEN, SYDVKM. The ends were cut back, 2 bases at V and 3 bases at J, with 9 bases in the middle. This CDR3 has 14 residues. The chain's CDR3 is CASSLQPVTDTQYF. The CDR3 nucleotides read TGTGCCAGCAGTTTACAGCCCGTTACAGATACGCAGTATTTT. The variable domain in full, completed from reference TRBV28 and TRBJ2-3, reads DVKVTQSSRYLVKRTGEKVFLECVQDMDHENMFWYRQDPGLGLRLIYFSYDVKMKEKGDIPEGYSVSREKKERFSLILESASTNQTSMYLCASSLQPVTDTQYFGPGTRLTVL.

The chain employs TRBV27 and TRBJ1-5, with 12 bases that match TRBD1. After removal of 2 bases from V and 6 bases from J, the junction contained 2 bases not matched to a gene. CDR3 length equals 15 residues. Germline assignment: CDR1 MNHEY and CDR2 SMNVEV (reference sequence). The CDR3 nucleotides are TGTGCCAGCAGTTTAGGGACAGGGGGCAGTCAGCCCCAGCATTTT. This encodes CASSLGTGGSQPQHF.

The chain links TRBV5-6 to TRBJ2-5; TRBD1 or TRBD2 may be the D gene (5 bases each). Germline CDR1 SGHDT, CDR2 YYEEEE. The V and J ends lost 4 bases and 4 bases respectively, with 11 bases between them. The CDR3 loop spans 13 amino acids. The CDR3 protein is CASSRGRGETQYF. CDR3 nucleotides: TGTGCCAGCAGCCGGGGACGGGGAGAGACCCAGTACTTC.

The rearrangement uses TRBV7-2 and TRBJ2-1, with TRBD2 matching 12 bases. CDR3 length equals 15 residues. After removal of 5 bases from V and 8 bases from J, the junction contained 7 bases not matched to a gene. The germline gives CDR1 SGHTA, CDR2 FQGNSA. CDR3 DNA: TGTGCCAGCAGCGTCCTAGCGGGGGGGCCGGATGAGCAGTTCTTC. It is translated as CASSVLAGGPDEQFF.

The chain employs TRBV6-1 and TRBJ2-3; TRBD2 matches at 9 bases. V trimming: 3 bases; J trimming: 3 bases; junction bases outside the gene matches: 4. This CDR3 is 15 amino acids long. The germline V gene has CDR1 MNHNS and CDR2 SASEGT. CDR3 in DNA: TGTGCCAGCAGTGAGGCGGGGGGGCCGACAGATACGCAGTATTTT. It is translated as CASSEAGGPTDTQYF.

The genes are TRBV6-6 and TRBJ1-2; 10 bases fit TRBD1. Trimming removed 5 bases from V and 2 bases from J; junction bases left unmatched: 5. CDR1 and CDR2 from the germline V gene are MNHNY and SVGAGI (reference sequence). The CDR3 is made up of 15 amino acids. The CDR3 DNA reads TGTGCCAGCAGTCGGACAGGGGGAACCAACTATGGCTACACCTTC. Translating gives CASSRTGGTNYGYTF.

This chain joins TRBV30 and TRBJ1-5; D not certain. Germline CDR1 reads GTSNPN; CDR2 reads SVGIG (reference sequence). The CDR3 sequence is 16 residues long. Trimming took off 0 bases at V and 0 bases at J, with 12 bases between the two ends. The chain's CDR3 is CAWSVGKVLSNQPQHF. The CDR3 DNA sequence: TGTGCCTGGAGTGTAGGGAAGGTCCTTAGCAATCAGCCCCAGCATTTT.

The chain recombines TRBV12-1 with TRBJ2-2; the DNA was not compared with TRBD2, the D call given in the table. TRBV12-1 is tagged as a pseudogene. The CDR3 length is 17 residues. The CDR3 loop reads CASSRNFLANNTGELFF. CDR3 bases: TGTGCCAGCAGCCGAAATTTTCTAGCGAACAACACCGGGGAGCTGTTTTTT.

By proportion, this clone is medium-sized. The V call is TRBV19, the J call TRBJ2-3, with D unclear. V lost 4 bases and J 6 bases, leaving 11 bases between the germline ends. Germline CDR1 is LNHDA and CDR2 is SQIVND (reference sequence). The CDR3 length is 13 residues. The CDR3 loop is CASSTREQDTQYF. DNA for the CDR3: TGTGCCAGTAGTACACGTGAACAGGATACGCAGTATTTT. Drawing the rest from reference TRBV19 and TRBJ2-3, the complete variable domain is DGGITQSPKYLFRKEGQNVTLSCEQNLNHDAMYWYRQDPGQGLRLIYYSQIVNDFQKGDIAEGYSVSREKKESFPLTVTSAQKNPTAFYLCASSTREQDTQYFGPGTRLTVL.

This clone was detected a few times. V usage is TRBV5-6 and J usage is TRBJ2-1, with 9 nucleotides matching TRBD2. V was pared by 0 bases and J by 3 bases, with 4 bases of the junction left unmatched. Germline-derived CDR1 and CDR2 are SGHDT and YYEEEE. The CDR3 contains 16 residues. The CDR3 DNA follows: TGTGCCAGCAGCTTGGAGCGGGGGGAAGTCTACAATGAGCAGTTCTTC. Its translation is CASSLERGEVYNEQFF.

V gene TRBV5-1 combines with J gene TRBJ1-4; 12 positions agree with TRBD1. Germline trimming cut 1 base from V and 5 bases from J; bases unmatched to any gene: 6. CDR1 and CDR2 from the germline V gene are SGHRS and YFSETQ. This CDR3 region has 17 residues. CDR3 region: CASSLMGQGAANEKLFF. CDR3 sequence (DNA): TGCGCCAGCAGCTTGATGGGACAGGGGGCCGCGAATGAAAAACTGTTTTTT.

The V call is TRBV5-4, the J call TRBJ2-7; no definite D call. V was clipped by 0 bases and J by 2 bases, with 6 bases between them. The CDR3 is made up of 13 amino acids. CDR1 and CDR2 from the germline V gene are SGHNT and YYREEE (reference sequence). In DNA, the CDR3 is TGTGCCAGCAGCTTGGGGAGAGCCTACGAGCAGTACTTC. This translates into CASSLGRAYEQYF.

Judged by abundance, this clone is medium-sized. V and J are TRBV7-2 and TRBJ2-7; TRBD1 agrees at 7 bases. From germline, CDR1 is SGHTA and CDR2 FQGNSA. The CDR3 runs 15 residues. V shed 5 bases, J shed 2 bases, and the junction held 9 bases outside the gene matches. CDR3 sequence reads: CASSPTTGYAYEQYF. In DNA, the CDR3 is TGTGCCAGCAGCCCTACGACAGGGTATGCCTACGAGCAGTACTTC.

By share, this clone ranks as medium-sized. The rearrangement links TRBV5-1 to TRBJ1-5; D gene uncertain. Germline V gives CDR1 SGHRS, CDR2 YFSETQ. This CDR3 has 13 amino acids. The V and J ends lost 5 bases and 1 base respectively, with 7 bases between them. The CDR3 here is CASSPGSNQPQHF. In DNA form, the CDR3 reads TGCGCCAGCAGTCCGGGGAGCAATCAGCCCCAGCATTTT.

The CDR3 nucleotides read TGTGCCAGCATGACCGGGACAGGGGAGGTGGAGACCCAGTACTTC. Translating gives CASMTGTGEVETQYF. This chain joins TRBV5-5 and TRBJ2-5; 10 bases line up with TRBD1. The CDR3 is 15 residues long. V gave up 6 bases and J gave up 5 bases; unmatched junction bases: 10. Germline V gene lookup returns CDR1 SGHKS and CDR2 YYEKEE (reference sequence). Full variable domain (remainder filled in from reference TRBV5-5 and TRBJ2-5): DAGVTQSPTHLIKTRGQQVTLRCSPISGHKSVSWYQQVLGQGPQFIFQYYEKEERGRGNFPDRFSARQFPNYSSELNVNALLLGDSALYLCASMTGTGEVETQYFGPGTRLLVL.

This rearrangement joins TRBV19 to TRBJ2-4, with a possible D match to TRBD1 (6 bases). The CDR3 spans 13 residues. With 11 bases removed from V and 15 bases from J, the gap between germline ends came to 26 bases. The germline gives CDR1 LNHDA, CDR2 SQIVND (reference sequence). As DNA, the CDR3 is TGTGCCTCCTTGGCCAGGGGAAAGATCGGCCCGTACTTC. Translated, it gives CASLARGKIGPYF.

The chain has TRBV5-5 and TRBJ2-2, with D unresolved. The CDR3 totals 15 residues. Germline CDR1 SGHKS, CDR2 YYEKEE (reference sequence). With 2 bases removed from V and 0 bases from J, the gap between germline ends came to 8 bases. This CDR3 is CASSLSSTNTGELFF. As DNA, the CDR3 is TGTGCCAGCAGCTTATCCAGCACGAACACCGGGGAGCTGTTTTTT.

The chain employs TRBV19 and TRBJ2-2; TRBD2 matches at 8 bases. Germline CDR1 LNHDA, CDR2 SQIVND (reference sequence). V gave up 6 bases and J gave up 1 base; unmatched junction bases: 7. There are 16 residues in the CDR3. CDR3: CASRWSGGMNTGELFF. CDR3 nucleotide sequence: TGTGCCAGTAGGTGGAGCGGGGGTATGAACACCGGGGAGCTGTTTTTT.

The V and J genes are TRBV7-8 and TRBJ1-5; TRBD1 agrees at 7 bases. Germline CDR1 is SGHVS and CDR2 is FQNEAQ. This CDR3 contains 16 residues. Trimming cost V 4 bases and J 2 bases; bases outside gene matches: 8. The CDR3 protein is CASSSQPGTGNQPQHF. The CDR3 DNA reads TGTGCCAGCAGCTCACAACCCGGGACAGGCAATCAGCCCCAGCATTTT.

The chain has TRBV27 and TRBJ2-7; D is ambiguous. V was trimmed by 7 bases and J by 0 bases, leaving 10 bases between them. The CDR3 spans 13 residues. Germline assignment: CDR1 MNHEY and CDR2 SMNVEV (reference sequence). The CDR3 spells CASKKGSSYEQYF. CDR3 DNA: TGTGCCAGCAAAAAGGGTTCCTCCTACGAGCAGTACTTC.